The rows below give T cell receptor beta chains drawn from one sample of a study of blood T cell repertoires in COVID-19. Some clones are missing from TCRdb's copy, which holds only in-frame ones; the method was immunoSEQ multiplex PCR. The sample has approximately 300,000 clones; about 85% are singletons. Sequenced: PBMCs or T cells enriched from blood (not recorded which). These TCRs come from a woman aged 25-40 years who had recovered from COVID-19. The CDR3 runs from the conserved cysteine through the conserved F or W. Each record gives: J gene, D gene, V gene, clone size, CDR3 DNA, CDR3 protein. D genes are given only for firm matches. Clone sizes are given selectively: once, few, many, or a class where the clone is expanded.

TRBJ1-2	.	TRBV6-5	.	TGTGCCAGCAGGCGGGATACCTGGGGCTACACCTTC	CASRRDTWGYTF
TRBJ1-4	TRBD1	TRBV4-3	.	TGCGCCAGCAGCGAAGAAGGGACAGGGGGCATTGAAAAACTGTTTTTT	CASSEEGTGGIEKLFF
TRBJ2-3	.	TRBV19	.	TGTGCCAGTAGTATGGGGGGGCTCACAGATACGCAGTATTTT	CASSMGGLTDTQYF
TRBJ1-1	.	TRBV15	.	TGTGCCACCAGCAGACGTACAGTCCCAGGTACTGAAGCTTTCTTT	CATSRRTVPGTEAFF
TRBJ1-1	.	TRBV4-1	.	TGCGCCAGCAGCCAAGACCCCGGCTCCCCGGGGGCTTTCTTT	CASSQDPGSPGAFF
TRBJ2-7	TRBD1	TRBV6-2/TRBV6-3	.	TGTGCCAGCAGTTACCTGGGGACAGGGCCCCACGAGCAGTACTTC	CASSYLGTGPHEQYF
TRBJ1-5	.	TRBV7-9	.	TGTGCCAGCAGCCCCCCGGGTTACAATCAGCCCCAGCATTTT	CASSPPGYNQPQHF
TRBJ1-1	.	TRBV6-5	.	TGTGCCAGCAGTTACGCAGGAGCGGGGGGTGAAGCTTTCTTT	CASSYAGAGGEAFF
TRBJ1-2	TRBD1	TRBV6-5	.	TGTGCCAGCAGGCTAACAGGGGTTACTGGCTACACCTTC	CASRLTGVTGYTF
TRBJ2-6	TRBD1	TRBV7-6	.	TGTGCCAGCAGCTTACTTGACAGGGGGCCCTCTGGGGCCAACGTCCTGACTTTC	CASSLLDRGPSGANVLTF
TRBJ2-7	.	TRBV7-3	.	TGTGCCAGCAGCTCTACCGGGGTCGACGAGCAGTACTTC	CASSSTGVDEQYF
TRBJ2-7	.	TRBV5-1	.	TGCGCCAGCAGCTTGCAAGGGGATACCTACGAGCAGTACTTC	CASSLQGDTYEQYF
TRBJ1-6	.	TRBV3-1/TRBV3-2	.	TGTGCCAGCAGCCCGGCAGCGCACCAAAAATCACCCCTCCACTTT	CASSPAAHQKSPLHF
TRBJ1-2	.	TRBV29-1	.	TGCAGCGTTCAGGGACAAGGGAACTATGGCTACACCTTC	CSVQGQGNYGYTF
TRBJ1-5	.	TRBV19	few	TGTGCCAGTAGTCCCCGATGGGCGAGGGGCAATCAGCCCCAGCATTTT	CASSPRWARGNQPQHF
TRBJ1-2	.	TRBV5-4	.	TGTGCCAGCAGCCCGGTTGCTGAAACGAACTATGGCTACACCTTC	CASSPVAETNYGYTF
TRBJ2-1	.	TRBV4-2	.	TGTGCCAGCAGCCCCTCAGACCCTAATCGGCGGGGCCCTCCTGCAGTCTACAATGAGCAGTTCTTC	CASSPSDPNRRGPPAVYNEQFF
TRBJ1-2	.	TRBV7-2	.	TGTGCCAGCAGCCCCAGGGACTATGGCTACACCTTC	CASSPRDYGYTF
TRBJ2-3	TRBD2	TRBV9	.	TGTGCCAGCAGCGAGCGGGGGGCCCACACAGATACGCAGTATTTT	CASSERGAHTDTQYF
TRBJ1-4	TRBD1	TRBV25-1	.	TGTGCCAGCAGAAGGACAGGGGGCGTTGAAAAACTGTTTTTT	CASRRTGGVEKLFF
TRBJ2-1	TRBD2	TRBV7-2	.	TGTGCCAGCAGCCTTGGGGGGGGGTTCAATGAGCAGTTCTTC	CASSLGGGFNEQFF
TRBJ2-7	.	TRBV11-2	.	TGTGCCAGCAGCTTAGAATTCCCTTACGAGCAGTACTTC	CASSLEFPYEQYF
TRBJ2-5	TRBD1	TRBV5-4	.	TGTGCCAGCAGCCGAACCCCGGGACAGCAAGAGACCCAGTACTTC	CASSRTPGQQETQYF
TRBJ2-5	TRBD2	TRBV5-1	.	TGCGCCAGCAGCTTGGGTACTAGCGGGGGCCTCGTGTCCCAGTACTTC	CASSLGTSGGLVSQYF
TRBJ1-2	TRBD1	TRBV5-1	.	TGCGCCAGCAGCCCCGGGACAGGGAACTATGGCTACACCTTC	CASSPGTGNYGYTF
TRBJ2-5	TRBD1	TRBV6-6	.	TGTGCCAGCAGCAGCGCACAGGGGGCGAAGACCCAGTACTTC	CASSSAQGAKTQYF
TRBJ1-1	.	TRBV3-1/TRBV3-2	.	TGTGCCAGCAGCCAAGGCAGGGCGAACACTGAAGCTTTCTTT	CASSQGRANTEAFF
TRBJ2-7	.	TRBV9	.	TGTGCCAGCAGCGTAGCGGGGGAGACCTACGAGCAGTACTTC	CASSVAGETYEQYF